The clone carrying this TCR beta chain was detected only a few times. The data were obtained in a study of blood T cells in healthy people across ages. A minimum of 6 million PBMCs was isolated per sample. A second PCR, run for about 6 to 11 cycles, used a sample-barcoded 5' primer plus a J-beta primer mix. TCRdb fed the 5' RACE reads into MiXCR, producing one record per CDR3 protein. The table includes about 560,000 distinct CDR3 sequences, about 26% detected once. The length of the CDR3 is 14 residues. Trimming stripped 4 bases from V and 4 bases from J, with 13 bases between. In germline, CDR1 is MNHNS, CDR2 SASEGT. This sample also appeared in a second study, on T cells of mothers and their children.

Sequenced input: blood. This rearrangement joins TRBV6-1 to TRBJ1-1, with D possibly being TRBD1 (5 bases). The clonotype was recovered from a boy aged 2 to 9 in good health. The CDR3 bases are TGTGCCAGCAGTGTGGACCCTGGGGGCACTGAAGCTTTCTTT. It translates to CASSVDPGGTEAFF.